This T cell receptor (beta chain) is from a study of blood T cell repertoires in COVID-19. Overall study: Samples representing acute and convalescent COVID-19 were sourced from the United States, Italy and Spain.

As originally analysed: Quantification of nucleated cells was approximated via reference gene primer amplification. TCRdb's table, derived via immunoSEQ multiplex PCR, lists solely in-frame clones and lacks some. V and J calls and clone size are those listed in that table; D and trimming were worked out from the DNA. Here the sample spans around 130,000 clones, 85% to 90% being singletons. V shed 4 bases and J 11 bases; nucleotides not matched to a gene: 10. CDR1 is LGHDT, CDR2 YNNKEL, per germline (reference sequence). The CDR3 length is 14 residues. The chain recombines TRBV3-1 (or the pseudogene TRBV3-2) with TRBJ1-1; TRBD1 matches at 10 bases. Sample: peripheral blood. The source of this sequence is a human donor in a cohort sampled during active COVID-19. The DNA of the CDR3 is TGTGCCAGCAGCCCGAGCCGGACAGGGGGGTCCGCTTTCTTT. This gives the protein CASSPSRTGGSAFF.